This section outlines one T cell receptor beta chain sequence together with its context. The antigen is undetermined. This CDR3 is built from 16 residues. The V end was cut by 1 base, the J end by 2 bases, with 9 bases between. A universal primer site arose from template switching, and cDNA bore unique molecular identifiers. Each CDR3 protein gets one entry after TCRdb re-called the 5' RACE reads with MiXCR. The repertoire holds around 960,000 distinct CDR3 sequences, with 10% to 15% as singletons. This sample is drawn from a study of identical twins. Findings of the study overall: Twin-shared out-of-frame alpha sequences were enriched for low generation probability. Zero-insertion findings could be partly confounded by invariant cells (MAIT and iNKT cells). For monozygotic twins, models underestimated out-of-frame TCR alpha sharing.

These data are also associated with another study on yellow fever vaccine responses in identical twins.

Source material: PBMCs. The rearrangement joins TRBV12-3 or TRBV12-4 to TRBJ2-6; tentative D call: TRBD2 (7 bases). The sequence came from a woman aged 18-30 years in good health. CDR3 DNA sequence: TGTGCCAGCAGTTTAGGAGGGGGGGCTGGGGCCAACGTCCTGACTTTC. Translated, it gives CASSLGGGAGANVLTF.